The 24 T cell receptor beta chains below all came from one sample that was sequenced in a study of shared T cell receptors in the human thymus. Only in-frame clones appear in the TCRdb table, and some are missing; sequencing was by immunoSEQ multiplex PCR. The sample includes hundreds of thousands of clones, more than 75% seen only once; the top ten take approximately 0.0097%. The data were also submitted as part of a second study, on human thymus T cells.

The sample taken for sequencing was thymocytes. These receptors originate from a boy in the first two years of life with a congenital heart defect.

The rearrangement uses TRBV5-6 and TRBJ2-5, with 11 bases matching TRBD2. V trimming: 0 bases; J trimming: 4 bases; junction bases outside the gene matches: 11. The CDR3 is made up of 18 amino acids. Germline V gives CDR1 SGHDT, CDR2 YYEEEE. The CDR3 DNA reads as TGTGCCAGCAGCTTGGTGTTAGCGGGGGGGCAGCGGGGAGAGACCCAGTACTTC. As protein: CASSLVLAGGQRGETQYF.

The chain recombines TRBV9 with TRBJ1-4; possibly TRBD1 for D (6 bases). The V gene's germline CDR1 is SGDLS and CDR2 YYNGEE. Trimming stripped 4 bases from V and 7 bases from J, with 17 bases between. The CDR3 sequence is 15 residues long. The CDR3 here is CASSPTRGGSEKLFF. The CDR3 DNA is TGTGCCAGCAGCCCGACCAGGGGTGGGAGTGAAAAACTGTTTTTT.

This chain connects TRBV11-2 to TRBJ1-4; perhaps TRBD1 as D (5 bases). The CDR3 length is 16 residues. With 1 base removed from V and 5 bases from J, the gap between germline ends came to 14 bases. The V gene's germline CDR1 is SGHAT and CDR2 FQNNGV. The CDR3 DNA is TGTGCCAGCAGCTTAGTGTCGTCGACAGAGAATGAAAAACTGTTTTTT. Translated, it gives CASSLVSSTENEKLFF.

This chain links TRBV6-6 with TRBJ1-5, with a tentative D call TRBD1 (5 bases). With 6 bases removed from V and 4 bases from J, the gap between germline ends came to 13 bases. The CDR3 spans 14 residues. Looked up from germline, CDR1 is MNHNY and CDR2 is SVGAGI (reference sequence). DNA of the CDR3: TGTGCCAGCAGCCCGGACACGTTAAATCAGCCCCAGCATTTT. Translating gives CASSPDTLNQPQHF.

V gene TRBV2 combines with J gene TRBJ2-7, with a possible D match to TRBD1 (5 bases). Trimming took 5 bases from V and 5 from J, leaving 31 bases between them. CDR1 SNHLY and CDR2 FYNNEI come from the germline V gene. The CDR3 spans 19 residues. The CDR3 region has the DNA TGTGCCAGCAGTAACGAAATCATACCAAGGGGAAGGCCGGTCGACGAGCAGTACTTC. It yields the protein CASSNEIIPRGRPVDEQYF.

J is TRBJ1-6 and V is TRBV28; D is ambiguous. The V gene's germline CDR1 is MDHEN and CDR2 SYDVKM. The V gene lost 7 bases and the J gene lost 7 bases, with 11 bases spanning the gap. CDR3 length: 13 amino acids. The CDR3, as DNA: TGTGCCAGCAAGCGCAGCTTCAATTCACCCCTCCACTTT. Amino acid sequence: CASKRSFNSPLHF.

Concerning this clone: This sample includes further DNA sequences coding for the same CDR3. The chain combines TRBV27 with TRBJ2-5; D not resolved. The V end lost 0 bases, the J end lost 2 bases, and 4 bases lay between the germline ends. The germline gives CDR1 MNHEY, CDR2 SMNVEV (reference sequence). This CDR3 is 13 amino acids long. CDR3 in DNA: TGTGCCAGCAGTTTATCCAGGCAAGAGACCCAGTACTTC. This gives the protein CASSLSRQETQYF.

The chain couples TRBV5-6 to TRBJ1-2; 7 bases are a match to TRBD1. From germline, CDR1 is SGHDT and CDR2 YYEEEE. Trimming cost V 4 bases and J 6 bases; bases outside gene matches: 12. The CDR3 covers 15 residues. CDR3 nucleotides: TGTGCCAGCAGCCAAATTGAGTACAGGGGAAATGGCTACACCTTC. It is translated as CASSQIEYRGNGYTF.

The chain joins TRBV7-8 to TRBJ2-7; D possibly corresponds to TRBD2 (5 bases). The CDR3 loop spans 12 amino acids. Trimming shortened V by 1 base and J by 7 bases, and 8 bases separated the two germline ends. Germline CDR1 and CDR2: SGHVS and FQNEAQ. The CDR3 region is CASSLGGSEQYF. In nucleotides, the CDR3 is TGTGCCAGCAGCTTAGGCGGGTCGGAGCAGTACTTC.

This clone was counted a few times. Additional DNA sequences in this sample encode the identical CDR3. This rearrangement joins TRBV7-6 to TRBJ1-6; TRBD1 agrees at 7 bases. The V gene end was trimmed by 1 base and the J gene end by 10 bases; junction bases not matched to a gene: 4. The CDR3 spans 14 residues. Germline CDR1 and CDR2: SGHVS and FNYEAQ. This CDR3 is CASSLGQGLSPLHF. The CDR3, as DNA: TGTGCCAGCAGCTTAGGACAGGGTCTCTCACCCCTCCACTTT.

The chain carries TRBV5-1 and TRBJ2-2; possibly TRBD1 for D (6 bases). This CDR3 has 15 residues. The V gene's germline CDR1 is SGHRS and CDR2 YFSETQ. Trimming stripped 4 bases from V and 3 bases from J, with 13 bases between. The CDR3, as DNA: TGCGCCAGCAGCCCGGGACACCGGGACACCGGGGAGCTGTTTTTT. This codes for CASSPGHRDTGELFF.

The J gene is TRBJ2-2, the V gene TRBV18, with a tentative D call TRBD2 (5 bases). The CDR3 spans 15 residues. V gave up 2 bases and J gave up 5 bases, with 12 bases separating them. Germline loops: CDR1 KGHSH, CDR2 LQKENI. The CDR3 here is CASSPGTRGTGELFF. The CDR3, as DNA: TGTGCCAGCTCACCAGGCACTAGAGGTACCGGGGAGCTGTTTTTT.

DNA of the CDR3: TGCGCCAGCAGTCAATCAGGAAATAGGAGTCACTCCTACAATGAGCAGTTCTTC. Translating it yields CASSQSGNRSHSYNEQFF. The V call is TRBV23-1, the J call TRBJ2-1; D gene unclear. TRBV23-1 is identified as an open reading frame with a role that is uncertain. Trimming took off 0 bases at V and 0 bases at J, with 15 bases between the two ends. The CDR3 consists of 18 residues.

This chain joins TRBV11-2 and TRBJ2-7, with 8 nucleotides matching TRBD2. Germline-derived CDR1 and CDR2 are SGHAT and FQNNGV. The J segment lost 4 bases and the V segment lost 6 bases, leaving 11 bases of the junction unmatched. The CDR3 spans 15 residues. The CDR3 DNA follows: TGTGCCAGCAGTCCATGGTTGCGGGAGGTTTACGAGCAGTACTTC. It specifies CASSPWLREVYEQYF. The full variable domain, rest sourced from reference TRBV11-2 and TRBJ2-7, is EAGVAQSPRYKIIEKRQSVAFWCNPISGHATLYWYQQILGQGPKLLIQFQNNGVVDDSQLPKDRFSAERLKGVDSTLKIQPAKLEDSAVYLCASSPWLREVYEQYFGPGTRLTVT.

The chain carries TRBV20-1 and TRBJ2-1; D call uncertain. Trimming removed 3 bases at V and 12 bases at J, with 9 bases between. There are 10 residues in the CDR3. The V gene's germline CDR1 is DFQATT and CDR2 SNEGSKA (reference sequence). This CDR3 is CSARGQPQFF. The CDR3 bases are TGCAGTGCTAGGGGCCAGCCGCAGTTCTTC.

This clone occurred once. V and J are TRBV14 and TRBJ2-5; the match to TRBD1 covers 7 bases. CDR3 length: 15 amino acids. The V and J ends lost 2 bases and 5 bases, in that order; junction bases with no gene match: 8. Germline V gene sequence: CDR1 SGHDN, CDR2 FVKESK. The CDR3 bases are TGTGCCAGCAGCCAACCCCTGACAGGGATGGAGACCCAGTACTTC. It encodes CASSQPLTGMETQYF.

The chain carries TRBV28 and TRBJ2-3; D perhaps matches TRBD2 (6 bases). CDR1 is MDHEN and CDR2 is SYDVKM in the germline V gene. Deletions cut 1 base from V and 0 bases from J, with 14 bases between. This CDR3 has 17 amino acids. The CDR3 protein is CASSLSRVSGSTDTQYF. The CDR3 nucleotides are TGTGCCAGCAGTTTATCACGAGTGAGCGGGAGCACAGATACGCAGTATTTT.

The chain has TRBV30 and TRBJ1-4; 7 nucleotides agree with TRBD1. The CDR3 totals 14 residues. Trimming at V came to 2 bases and at J to 3 bases, leaving 3 bases not matched to a gene. CDR1 and CDR2 (germline): GTSNPN, SVGIG (reference sequence). The CDR3 DNA reads TGTGCCTGGAGTTCACAGGGGCCTAATGAAAAACTGTTTTTT. Its translation is CAWSSQGPNEKLFF.

V gene TRBV7-7 combines with J gene TRBJ2-2; 7 bases line up with TRBD2. V shed 4 bases and J 4 bases; nucleotides not matched to a gene: 6. The CDR3 has 15 residues. Germline assignment: CDR1 SSHAT and CDR2 FNYEAQ (reference sequence). The CDR3 nucleotides are TGTGCCAGCAGCTGGGGCGGGAGCGCCACCGGGGAGCTGTTTTTT. It translates to CASSWGGSATGELFF.

The chain employs TRBV25-1 and TRBJ2-3, with 8 positions matching TRBD1. There are 16 residues in the CDR3. The germline V gene has CDR1 MGHDK and CDR2 SYGVNS. V shed 4 bases, J shed 4 bases, and the junction held 10 bases outside the gene matches. The CDR3 is CASSALTGGRADTQYF. The CDR3 DNA reads TGTGCCAGCAGTGCCCTAACAGGGGGACGCGCAGATACGCAGTATTTT.

On this clone itself: The same CDR3 also results from other DNA sequences found in this sample. The V call is TRBV5-1, the J call TRBJ2-1; 7 bases fit TRBD2. J lost 4 bases, V lost 0 bases, and 1 base had no gene match. CDR1 is SGHRS, CDR2 YFSETQ, per germline. This CDR3 comprises 14 residues. Here the CDR3 DNA reads TGCGCCAGCAGCTTGGCTAGCGGTTACAATGAGCAGTTCTTC. This sequence encodes CASSLASGYNEQFF.

This chain links TRBV6-5 with TRBJ2-7; D might be TRBD1 (7 bases). The CDR3 is 13 residues long. Trimming stripped 7 bases from V and 1 base from J, with 11 bases between. CDR1 and CDR2 (germline): MNHEY, SVGAGI. The CDR3 DNA sequence: TGTGCCAGCACCCAGGGGGGATCCTACGAGCAGTACTTC. Translation: CASTQGGSYEQYF.

The V call is TRBV9, the J call TRBJ2-7; 10 positions agree with TRBD1. Germline CDR1 is SGDLS and CDR2 is YYNGEE. The CDR3 sequence is 16 residues long. Trimming took 0 bases from V and 2 from J; bases not matched to a gene: 5. CDR3 region: CASSVGRDRGTYEQYF. DNA of the CDR3: TGTGCCAGCAGCGTAGGGAGGGACAGGGGAACCTACGAGCAGTACTTC.

In regard to this clone: Other DNA sequences in this specimen translate into the identical CDR3. The V and J genes are TRBV20-1 and TRBJ2-7; the D gene is possibly TRBD2 (5 bases). The ends were cut back, 3 bases at V and 4 bases at J, with 7 bases in the middle. Germline CDR1 is DFQATT and CDR2 is SNEGSKA (reference sequence). The CDR3 extends over 11 amino acids. The CDR3 is CSARSGYEQYF. The CDR3 DNA reads as TGCAGTGCTAGGTCGGGGTACGAGCAGTACTTC.